This T cell receptor (beta chain) was sequenced during a study of blood T cell repertoires in COVID-19. Across the study: Some COVID-19 samples were acute and others convalescent; all came from the United States, Italy and Spain. The analysed material was cDNA or gDNA that came from T cells, B-cell-depleted T cells, or PBMCs.

The germline V gene encodes CDR1 SGHAT and CDR2 FQNNGV. J was trimmed by 4 bases and V by 4 bases; bases with no gene match: 4. The CDR3 totals 14 residues. Original data processing: The authors estimated nucleated cell counts from reference gene primer amplification. Sequencing was performed with immunoSEQ multiplex PCR; in TCRdb, only in-frame clones are kept and a portion is missing. The V and J calls and the clone size are those of that table, but D and trimming were determined from the DNA. Found here are around 190,000 clones, more than 75% of them singletons; the top ten hold around 8.1%. Sequencing was done on a sample of peripheral blood. This chain joins TRBV11-2 and TRBJ2-1; 7 nucleotides agree with TRBD1. The TCR was taken from a woman in her 50s with active or convalescent COVID-19. This CDR3 reads CASSSDRVYNEQFF. In DNA, the CDR3 is TGTGCCAGCAGCTCCGACAGGGTTTACAATGAGCAGTTCTTC.